The next 27 T cell receptor beta chains were all read from a single sample in a study of cytomegalovirus exposure and HLA in healthy donors (dated by TCRdb to the late 2010s). The library was produced with the immunoSEQ multiplex PCR assay. A mixture of 60 forward primers for TCR Vbeta segments and 13 reverse primers for TCR Jbeta segments was used in the multiplex PCR. The table comes from immuneACCESS by way of TCRdb, which keeps in-frame sequences with V and J called. Part of the clones is missing from these tables; in studies checked, under half for an unresolved V gene and the rest for unknown reasons. The sample data list 100,000 or so clones, and 82% of these were observed just once. Jointly, the top ten make up 3% to 3.5% of the sample. The sequenced sample was PBMCs. Receptors were obtained from a man aged 25-45 years in good health and CMV-seropositive.

The table lists this clone with a count of one. The CDR3, as DNA: TGCGCCAGCACGGCGAACACCGGGGAGCTGTTTTTT. This codes for CASTANTGELFF. The chain carries TRBV10-1 and TRBJ2-2; D remains ambiguous. The germline V and J ends were trimmed by 7 bases and 0 bases, with 3 bases remaining between them. This CDR3 comprises 12 residues. Germline V gene lookup returns CDR1 WNHNN and CDR2 SYGVQD (reference sequence).

This clone has only one observation. The CDR3 reads CASSGQGAGETQYF. Here the CDR3 DNA reads TGTGCCAGCAGTGGACAGGGGGCCGGGGAGACCCAGTACTTC. This chain connects TRBV6-1 to TRBJ2-5; 10 nucleotides align to TRBD1. The germline V gene has CDR1 MNHNS and CDR2 SASEGT. CDR3 length: 14 amino acids. V was clipped by 4 bases and J by 5 bases; unmatched bases: 4.

This clone was observed a single time. This chain joins TRBV30 and TRBJ2-5; 7 bases are shared with TRBD2. The end of the DNA is better explained by TRBJ2-7, so the J call may be wrong. This CDR3 has 12 residues. Germline V CDR1 and CDR2: GTSNPN, SVGIG (reference sequence). The CDR3 reads CAWKSGTHEQYF. CDR3 sequence (DNA): TGTGCCTGGAAAAGCGGGACCCACGAGCAGTACTTC.

The chain couples TRBV27 to TRBJ2-5; possible D gene TRBD2, 5 bases. The germline V gene encodes CDR1 MNHEY and CDR2 SMNVEV (reference sequence). V gave up 5 bases and J gave up 2 bases, with 12 bases separating them. The CDR3 runs to 14 residues. In DNA form, the CDR3 reads TGTGCCAGCAGTCCCTTGGAGGCTCAAGAGACCCAGTACTTC. Encoded protein: CASSPLEAQETQYF.

The rearrangement joins TRBV6-1 to TRBJ2-7; 9 positions agree with TRBD2. The CDR3 covers 18 residues. The J segment lost 2 bases and the V segment lost 2 bases, leaving 13 bases of the junction unmatched. Germline CDR1 and CDR2: MNHNS and SASEGT. The CDR3 here is CASSEPNYGGRAPYEQYF. The CDR3 nucleotides read TGTGCCAGCAGTGAACCCAACTATGGCGGGAGGGCCCCCTACGAGCAGTACTTC.

This chain connects TRBV7-2 to TRBJ2-7; a possible D gene is TRBD2 (5 bases). The germline V gene has CDR1 SGHTA and CDR2 FQGNSA. This CDR3 has 13 amino acids. V dropped 6 bases and J dropped 3 bases, with 12 bases sitting between them. The CDR3 DNA is TGTGCCAGCAGGTCCTCAGGAGGCTACGAGCAGTACTTC. The encoded protein is CASRSSGGYEQYF.

In this sample, this clone turned up once. Sequence at one end of the junction differs from germline and may be a read error. The V and J genes are TRBV5-6 and TRBJ2-7; TRBD1 is a possible D gene (6 bases). Per germline, CDR1 SGHDT and CDR2 YYEEEE. This CDR3 contains 18 residues. CDR3 coding DNA: TGTGCCAGCACCTTGTGGGGCAATTCAGGGGAAGGTGTCTACGAGCAGTACTTC. As protein: CASTLWGNSGEGVYEQYF. Supplemented by reference TRBV5-6 and TRBJ2-7, the full variable domain reads DAGVTQSPTHLIKTRGQQVTLRCSPKSGHDTVSWYQQALGQGPQFIFQYYEEEERQRGNFPDRFSGHQFPNYSSELNVNALLLGDSALYLCASTLWGNSGEGVYEQYFGPGTRLTVT.

The chain employs TRBV11-3 and TRBJ2-7; 7 bases are a match to TRBD1. CDR1 is SGHNT, CDR2 YENEEA, per germline. V shed 1 base and J 2 bases; nucleotides not matched to a gene: 5. The CDR3 spans 15 residues. For the CDR3, the DNA is TGTGCCAGCAGCTTAGGGATGGGACAGACCTACGAGCAGTACTTC. It codes for CASSLGMGQTYEQYF. The full variable domain, with the rest looked up from reference TRBV11-3 and TRBJ2-7, is EAGVVQSPRYKIIEKKQPVAFWCNPISGHNTLYWYLQNLGQGPELLIRYENEEAVDDSQLPKDRFSAERLKGVDSTLKIQPAELGDSAVYLCASSLGMGQTYEQYFGPGTRLTVT.

This chain joins TRBV6-5 and TRBJ2-7; perhaps TRBD2 as D (5 bases). Germline lookup yields CDR1 MNHEY and CDR2 SVGAGI. The germline V and J ends were trimmed by 2 bases and 0 bases, with 11 bases remaining between them. The CDR3 runs 15 residues. CDR3 DNA sequence: TGTGCCAGCAGTTACAGTGAGGGAGTCTCCTACGAGCAGTACTTC. Translated, it gives CASSYSEGVSYEQYF.

V and J are TRBV7-9 and TRBJ1-1; 8 bases agree with TRBD1. CDR3 length: 15 residues. Germline loops: CDR1 SEHNR, CDR2 FQNEAQ (reference sequence). V gave up 5 bases and J gave up 1 base; unmatched junction bases: 6. The CDR3 reads CASSLQDRENTEAFF. The DNA for the CDR3 is TGTGCCAGCAGCCTCCAGGACAGGGAGAACACTGAAGCTTTCTTT.

In regard to this clone: Compared with germline, one end of the junction differs, possibly owing to a read error. V is TRBV7-9 and J is TRBJ2-3; maybe TRBD2 (6 bases). The CDR3 consists of 14 residues. The germline V gene encodes CDR1 SEHNR and CDR2 FQNEAQ (reference sequence). CDR3 sequence (DNA): TGTTCCAGCAGCTTACCTAGCGGCACAGATACGCAGTATTTT. It encodes CSSSLPSGTDTQYF. Full variable domain (remainder filled in from reference TRBV7-9 and TRBJ2-3): DTGVSQNPRHKITKRGQNVTFRCDPISEHNRLYWYRQTLGQGPEFLTYFQNEAQLEKSRLLSDRFSAERPKGSFSTLEIQRTEQGDSAMYLCSSSLPSGTDTQYFGPGTRLTVL.

There are a few counts of this clone. The chain recombines TRBV6-6 with TRBJ2-3; D perhaps matches TRBD2 (6 bases). The CDR3 runs to 14 residues. Trimming removed 6 bases at V and 2 bases at J, with 12 bases between. Germline-derived CDR1 and CDR2 are MNHNY and SVGAGI (reference sequence). CDR3 sequence (DNA): TGTGCCAGCAGCCTCGGACTATCCACAGATACGCAGTATTTT. Its protein is CASSLGLSTDTQYF.

CDR3 region: CATSRSLTGLPQHF. As DNA, the CDR3 is TGTGCCACCAGCAGATCGCTAACAGGTCTTCCCCAGCATTTT. This chain links TRBV15 with TRBJ1-5; a weak D match, TRBD1 (5 bases). The V and J ends lost 2 bases and 10 bases respectively, with 15 bases between them. There are 14 residues in the CDR3. Germline-derived CDR1 and CDR2 are LNHNV and YYDKDF (reference sequence).

The rearrangement uses TRBV5-4 and TRBJ2-2, with 8 nucleotides matching TRBD1. V was pared by 2 bases and J by 4 bases, with 4 bases of the junction left unmatched. The CDR3 runs to 15 residues. Germline V gene sequence: CDR1 SGHNT, CDR2 YYREEE (reference sequence). The CDR3 DNA sequence: TGTGCCAGCAGCTTAAGACAGGGGACCACCGGGGAGCTGTTTTTT. Translation: CASSLRQGTTGELFF.

The V and J genes are TRBV25-1 and TRBJ2-7; the match to TRBD2 covers 7 bases. After removal of 10 bases from V and 2 bases from J, the junction contained 8 bases not matched to a gene. Per the germline V gene, CDR1 is MGHDK and CDR2 is SYGVNS. The CDR3 contains 13 residues. CDR3 in DNA: TGTGCCACCGTGGGAGGGAAGGCCTACGAGCAGTACTTC. Translating it yields CATVGGKAYEQYF.

The rearrangement uses TRBV11-3 and TRBJ2-1; 10 nucleotides match TRBD1. The CDR3 sequence is 14 residues long. The J segment lost 7 bases and the V segment lost 3 bases, leaving 3 bases of the junction unmatched. The germline V gene encodes CDR1 SGHNT and CDR2 YENEEA. The CDR3 DNA reads TGTGCCAGCAGCTTCCTGGGACAGGGGAATGAGCAGTTCTTC. This translates into CASSFLGQGNEQFF.

The rearrangement uses TRBV4-3 and TRBJ2-7; D perhaps matches TRBD2 (6 bases). Germline CDR1 reads LGHNA; CDR2 reads YSLEER. CDR3 size: 13 residues. V was pared by 2 bases and J by 6 bases, with 11 bases between. CDR3 sequence: CASSQRLGGEQYF. The DNA of the CDR3 is TGCGCCAGCAGCCAACGACTAGGCGGCGAGCAGTACTTC.

This chain joins TRBV5-6 and TRBJ2-7; the match to TRBD2 covers 7 bases. V was pared by 5 bases and J by 7 bases, with 9 bases of the junction left unmatched. This CDR3 comprises 13 residues. CDR1 is SGHDT and CDR2 is YYEEEE in the germline V gene. Here the CDR3 reads CASSLRGSWEQYF. Here the CDR3 DNA reads TGTGCCAGCAGTTTGCGGGGGAGCTGGGAGCAGTACTTC.

This clone occurred a few times. The V call is TRBV5-1, the J call TRBJ1-1, with D perhaps TRBD1 (6 bases). Germline V CDR1 and CDR2: SGHRS, YFSETQ. V was cut by 1 base and J by 4 bases, with 11 bases left in between. There are 14 residues in the CDR3. The CDR3: CASSLQGRGTEAFF. The CDR3 bases are TGCGCCAGCAGCTTGCAGGGGAGAGGCACTGAAGCTTTCTTT. The complete variable domain, with remaining parts taken from reference TRBV5-1 and TRBJ1-1, reads KAGVTQTPRYLIKTRGQQVTLSCSPISGHRSVSWYQQTPGQGLQFLFEYFSETQRNKGNFPGRFSGRQFSNSRSEMNVSTLELGDSALYLCASSLQGRGTEAFFGQGTRLTVV.

The chain combines TRBV4-3 with TRBJ2-1, with 8 bases aligning to TRBD2. Germline-derived CDR1 and CDR2 are LGHNA and YSLEER. The CDR3 is 16 residues long. V gave up 2 bases and J gave up 3 bases; unmatched junction bases: 6. The CDR3 here is CASSQRPGGNYNEQFF. The CDR3, as DNA: TGCGCCAGCAGCCAACGTCCGGGAGGGAACTACAATGAGCAGTTCTTC.

This chain joins TRBV27 and TRBJ2-1; D is unclear. Between the trimmed V and J ends, which lost 7 bases and 7 bases, there was a span of 14 bases. CDR3 length: 13 residues. Germline lookup yields CDR1 MNHEY and CDR2 SMNVEV (reference sequence). The CDR3 DNA reads as TGTGCCAGCACTCCGGGTTCTAAAAATGAGCAGTTCTTC. This translates into CASTPGSKNEQFF.

This clone is a singleton in its sample. The chain uses TRBV10-2 and TRBJ2-1, with 14 nucleotides matching TRBD2. CDR1 is WSHSY and CDR2 is SAAADI in the germline V gene. V shed 7 bases, J shed 7 bases, and the junction held 12 bases outside the gene matches. The CDR3 has 17 amino acids. CDR3 nucleotides: TGCGCCAGCATGGGGATTGGGACTAGCGGGAGCGGAAATGAGCAGTTCTTC. Translating it yields CASMGIGTSGSGNEQFF.

This clone ranks as medium-sized. The chain joins TRBV4-3 to TRBJ2-6, with TRBD1 matching 9 bases. This CDR3 region has 18 residues. Germline V gene sequence: CDR1 LGHNA, CDR2 YSLEER. Germline trimming cut 2 bases from V and 2 bases from J; bases unmatched to any gene: 7. For the CDR3, the DNA is TGCGCCAGCAGCCAATCGGGACAGGGTATCACTGGGGCCAACGTCCTGACTTTC. Translating gives CASSQSGQGITGANVLTF.

Turning to this clone: Other DNA sequences in this sample translate to the same CDR3. This chain uses TRBV19 with TRBJ2-3, with 10 bases that match TRBD1. V lost 6 bases and J lost 4; bases outside the gene matches: 4. CDR1 and CDR2 from the germline V gene are LNHDA and SQIVND (reference sequence). The CDR3 covers 14 residues. Here the CDR3 DNA reads TGTGCCAGTAGGCCGGGACAGGGGCCAGATACGCAGTATTTT. Translated, it gives CASRPGQGPDTQYF.

With respect to this clone: The junction does not match germline at one end; this may be a read error. V gene TRBV7-9 combines with J gene TRBJ2-2; weak D call: TRBD1 (7 bases). The CDR3 has 13 residues. The germline CDR1 and CDR2 sequences are SEHNR and FQNEAQ (reference sequence). CDR3 in amino acids: CAGSQGGTGELFF. In DNA, the CDR3 is TGTGCCGGCAGCCAGGGGGGCACCGGGGAGCTGTTTTTT.

The chain recombines TRBV11-2 with TRBJ2-7; 9 bases agree with TRBD2. The CDR3 covers 16 residues. J was trimmed by 4 bases and V by 5 bases; bases with no gene match: 12. Germline loops: CDR1 SGHAT, CDR2 FQNNGV. CDR3 amino acids: CASSVTGTSSLYEQYF. In DNA, the CDR3 is TGTGCCAGCAGCGTCACAGGGACTAGCAGTTTGTACGAGCAGTACTTC.

This clone came up once. The chain recombines TRBV4-3 with TRBJ1-1; no clear D gene. Germline CDR1 LGHNA, CDR2 YSLEER. The CDR3 contains 15 residues. The V end was cut by 0 bases, the J end by 0 bases, with 8 bases between. The CDR3 sequence: CASSQESSLNTEAFF. In DNA form, the CDR3 reads TGCGCCAGCAGCCAAGAGTCCTCTCTGAACACTGAAGCTTTCTTT.